These 30 T cell receptor beta chains were all obtained from the same sample, sequenced in a study of T-cell memory formation after mild COVID-19. TCRdb reprocessed the 5' RACE reads via MiXCR and lists one record per CDR3 protein. In the table there are 170,000 or so distinct CDR3 sequences, 31% of which are singletons. Input material: PBMCs or a T cell subset sorted from them (not recorded which). The source of these receptors is an adult woman who had mild COVID-19 (a few samples of this study predate the infection). Cell type and time point are not known.

In its sample, this clonotype was seen a few times. The rearrangement joins TRBV11-3 to TRBJ2-2; D gene ambiguous. This CDR3 region has 12 residues. Germline V gives CDR1 SGHNT, CDR2 YENEEA. V gave up 2 bases and J gave up 6 bases, with 4 bases separating them. CDR3 protein: CASSLTSGELFF. The CDR3 nucleotides are TGTGCCAGCAGCTTAACCTCCGGGGAGCTGTTTTTT.

The chain joins TRBV7-9 to TRBJ2-2; 8 bases fit TRBD2. With 5 bases clipped from V and 7 bases from J, the junction kept 6 bases outside the gene matches. This CDR3 is built from 14 residues. The germline V gene encodes CDR1 SEHNR and CDR2 FQNEAQ (reference sequence). The CDR3 here is CASSPGTRHGELFF. CDR3 coding DNA: TGTGCCAGCAGCCCAGGGACTAGGCACGGGGAGCTGTTTTTT.

The V and J genes are TRBV6-2 or TRBV6-3 and TRBJ1-2, with D perhaps TRBD1 (5 bases). The ends were cut back, 6 bases at V and 6 bases at J, with 17 bases in the middle. The CDR3 runs to 14 residues. Germline values: CDR1 MNHEY, CDR2 SVGEGT. The CDR3, as DNA: TGTGCCAGCAGCCCGAGGGGCTGGGTAGATGGCTACACCTTC. Protein sequence: CASSPRGWVDGYTF.

The gene calls are TRBV15 and TRBJ2-5; 7 bases align to TRBD2. The V gene end was trimmed by 4 bases and the J gene end by 3 bases; junction bases not matched to a gene: 11. Germline CDR1 is LNHNV and CDR2 is YYDKDF (reference sequence). The CDR3 length is 16 residues. The CDR3 here is CATSKSSGIGEETQYF. CDR3 in DNA: TGTGCCACCAGCAAATCAAGCGGGATCGGGGAAGAGACCCAGTACTTC.

A few counts support this clonotype. The gene calls are TRBV20-1 and TRBJ2-7; 8 nucleotides agree with TRBD1. Unmatched junction bases numbered 7, after V lost 3 bases and J lost 0 bases. The CDR3 runs 15 residues. Per the germline V gene, CDR1 is DFQATT and CDR2 is SNEGSKA (reference sequence). The CDR3: CSARNRDRSSYEQYF. Written as DNA, the CDR3 is TGCAGTGCTAGGAATAGGGACAGGAGCTCCTACGAGCAGTACTTC.

This clonotype was seen more than once but under ten times. V gene TRBV12-3 or TRBV12-4 combines with J gene TRBJ1-2; D gene ambiguous. V lost 3 bases, J lost 4 bases, and 15 bases lay in between. The CDR3 sequence is 15 residues long. The CDR3 DNA is TGTGCCAGCAGTTTTTCCGGCGGCGCAACCTATGGCTACACCTTC. This codes for CASSFSGGATYGYTF.

The CDR3 DNA reads TGCGCCAGCAGCGGGGGACAGGCCTACACAGATACGCAGTATTTT. Translated, it gives CASSGGQAYTDTQYF. The chain recombines TRBV5-1 with TRBJ2-3, with 8 positions matching TRBD1. The CDR3 contains 15 residues. J gave up 2 bases and V 4 bases, and 6 bases lay outside the gene matches. Germline V gene sequence: CDR1 SGHRS, CDR2 YFSETQ.

The chain combines TRBV7-9 with TRBJ2-7; TRBD1 is a possible D gene (6 bases). Trimming removed 5 bases at V and 6 bases at J, with 11 bases between. CDR1 and CDR2 from the germline V gene are SEHNR and FQNEAQ (reference sequence). The CDR3 loop spans 12 amino acids. DNA of the CDR3: TGTGCCAGCAGCCTGGACAGAGCCGAGCAGTACTTC. This sequence encodes CASSLDRAEQYF.

This clonotype appeared a few times. The CDR3 protein is CASSENRANTGELFF. CDR3 sequence (DNA): TGCGCCAGCAGCGAGAACAGGGCGAACACCGGGGAGCTGTTTTTT. The chain carries TRBV5-1 and TRBJ2-2, with D possibly being TRBD1 (6 bases). Germline CDR1 reads SGHRS; CDR2 reads YFSETQ. V gave up 4 bases and J gave up 0 bases, with 10 bases separating them. The CDR3 has 15 residues.

The rearrangement joins TRBV6-5 to TRBJ1-1; TRBD1 is a possible D gene (5 bases). Germline V lookup: CDR1 MNHEY, CDR2 SVGAGI. The V gene lost 0 bases and the J gene lost 5 bases, with 10 bases spanning the gap. The CDR3 is 14 amino acids. The CDR3 region is CASSYSMRGTEAFF. The CDR3, as DNA: TGTGCCAGCAGTTACTCGATGCGGGGGACTGAAGCTTTCTTT.

In this sample, this clonotype turned up a few times. The J gene is TRBJ2-7, the V gene TRBV10-3; 12 bases fit TRBD2. The CDR3 runs to 16 residues. Unmatched junction bases numbered 2, after V lost 0 bases and J lost 2 bases. Germline V lookup: CDR1 ENHRY, CDR2 SYGVKD. CDR3 nucleotides: TGTGCCATCAGTGAGTCGCCTAGCGGGGGGGCCTACGAGCAGTACTTC. This gives the protein CAISESPSGGAYEQYF.

This sequence joins TRBV2 and TRBJ1-1; D gene ambiguous. This CDR3 spans 12 amino acids. The germline V gene has CDR1 SNHLY and CDR2 FYNNEI. V was pared by 3 bases and J by 4 bases, with 6 bases between. DNA of the CDR3: TGTGCCAGCAGTGAGGCAGGCACTGAAGCTTTCTTT. Its translation is CASSEAGTEAFF.

The chain has TRBV29-1 and TRBJ1-2; the D gene is possibly TRBD1 (6 bases). CDR3 size: 13 residues. Germline V gene sequence: CDR1 SQVTM, CDR2 ANQGSEA. The germline V and J ends were trimmed by 4 bases and 4 bases, with 13 bases remaining between them. In nucleotides, the CDR3 is TGCAGCGTTGCGACAGGAGATATCTATGGCTACACCTTC. It translates to CSVATGDIYGYTF.

The table lists this clonotype with many counts. The CDR3 spells CASSGVPQETQYF. In DNA form, the CDR3 reads TGTGCCAGCAGTGGGGTACCCCAAGAGACCCAGTACTTC. The V and J genes are TRBV7-3 and TRBJ2-5, with D unresolved. The V end was cut by 6 bases, the J end by 1 base, with 9 bases between. CDR1 SGHTA and CDR2 FQGTGA come from the germline V gene. The CDR3 runs 13 residues.

This clonotype was recorded many times. The chain has TRBV18 and TRBJ2-3; D not resolved. The V gene lost 3 bases and the J gene lost 5 bases, with 6 bases spanning the gap. From germline, CDR1 is KGHSH and CDR2 LQKENI. The CDR3 has 12 amino acids. The CDR3 DNA reads TGTGCCAGCTCACCGCCGGGAGATACGCAGTATTTT. Its translation is CASSPPGDTQYF.

The chain carries TRBV30 and TRBJ1-6; D gene uncertain. This CDR3 has 17 amino acids. The V and J ends lost 0 bases and 4 bases respectively, with 16 bases between them. CDR1 is GTSNPN, CDR2 SVGIG, per germline (reference sequence). CDR3 in DNA: TGTGCCTGGAGTGTACCCCAACCGGCACGGTATAATTCACCCCTCCACTTT. This translates into CAWSVPQPARYNSPLHF. Variable domain in full (rest from reference TRBV30 and TRBJ1-6): SQTIHQWPATLVQPVGSPLSLECTVEGTSNPNLYWYRQAAGRGLQLLFYSVGIGQISSEVPQNLSASRPQDRQFILSSKKLLLSDSGFYLCAWSVPQPARYNSPLHFGNGTRLTVT.

In this sample, this clonotype turned up a few times. The V and J genes are TRBV5-5 and TRBJ1-1, with D unclear. Deletions cut 4 bases from V and 7 bases from J, with 14 bases between. The CDR3 has 13 residues. CDR1 is SGHKS and CDR2 is YYEKEE in the germline V gene (reference sequence). The CDR3 spells CASSGPAVYEAFF. The CDR3 DNA reads TGTGCCAGCAGCGGACCAGCAGTTTATGAAGCTTTCTTT.

The chain recombines TRBV7-9 with TRBJ2-1, with unresolved D. The germline V gene encodes CDR1 SEHNR and CDR2 FQNEAQ (reference sequence). V lost 5 bases and J 8 bases, leaving 13 bases between the germline ends. The CDR3 is 13 amino acids. The CDR3 coding sequence is TGTGCCAGCAGCCCTCCCTGGAACGATGAGCAGTTCTTC. Translating it yields CASSPPWNDEQFF.

The chain combines TRBV9 with TRBJ2-3; D is undetermined. Trimming removed 3 bases at V and 4 bases at J, with 9 bases between. CDR3 length: 13 amino acids. The germline gives CDR1 SGDLS, CDR2 YYNGEE. CDR3 in DNA: TGTGCCAGCAGCGCCCCCCATGCAGATACGCAGTATTTT. It codes for CASSAPHADTQYF.

In this sample, this clonotype turned up a few times. The chain recombines TRBV5-4 with TRBJ2-7, with TRBD2 matching 7 bases. The trim removed 9 bases at V and 2 bases at J, leaving 11 bases unmatched. In germline, CDR1 is SGHNT, CDR2 YYREEE (reference sequence). The CDR3 length is 14 residues. This CDR3 is CAISLSGTTYEQYF. CDR3 sequence (DNA): TGTGCCATATCCTTAAGCGGGACTACCTACGAGCAGTACTTC. The full variable domain, its missing parts supplied by reference TRBV5-4 and TRBJ2-7, is ETGVTQSPTHLIKTRGQQVTLRCSSQSGHNTVSWYQQALGQGPQFIFQYYREEENGRGNFPPRFSGLQFPNYSSELNVNALELDDSALYLCAISLSGTTYEQYFGPGTRLTVT.

This clonotype has only a few counts. The chain combines TRBV7-9 with TRBJ2-7, with 11 positions matching TRBD2. J gave up 1 base and V 4 bases, and 9 bases lay outside the gene matches. The CDR3 is 17 amino acids. CDR1 and CDR2 (germline): SEHNR, FQNEAQ (reference sequence). The CDR3 sequence: CASSSSGLAEGSYEQYF. The CDR3 bases are TGTGCCAGCAGCTCCTCGGGACTAGCGGAGGGATCCTACGAGCAGTACTTC. The whole variable domain, filled in from reference TRBV7-9 and TRBJ2-7, reads DTGVSQNPRHKITKRGQNVTFRCDPISEHNRLYWYRQTLGQGPEFLTYFQNEAQLEKSRLLSDRFSAERPKGSFSTLEIQRTEQGDSAMYLCASSSSGLAEGSYEQYFGPGTRLTVT.

This clonotype was found once. The chain combines TRBV7-2 with TRBJ2-3, with 9 bases fitting TRBD1. CDR3 length: 16 residues. The V gene end was trimmed by 5 bases and the J gene end by 2 bases; junction bases not matched to a gene: 8. CDR1 is SGHTA, CDR2 FQGNSA, per germline. The CDR3 nucleotides are TGTGCCAGCAGCCGGACAGGGGATATGATCACAGATACGCAGTATTTT. This sequence encodes CASSRTGDMITDTQYF.

V usage is TRBV5-1 and J usage is TRBJ2-4, with TRBD2 matching over 7 bases. Germline V gene sequence: CDR1 SGHRS, CDR2 YFSETQ. The V and J ends lost 5 bases and 5 bases, in that order; junction bases with no gene match: 7. There are 14 residues in the CDR3. The CDR3 spells CASRPGRNENIQYF. CDR3 DNA sequence: TGCGCCAGCAGACCCGGGAGGAACGAAAACATTCAGTACTTC.

This chain uses TRBV2 with TRBJ1-2; 7 nucleotides align to TRBD1. Germline V gene data show CDR1 as SNHLY and CDR2 as FYNNEI. Trimming removed 7 bases from V and 4 bases from J; junction bases left unmatched: 3. This CDR3 region has 12 residues. The DNA of the CDR3 is TGTGCCAGCACGGGACAGATCTATGGCTACACCTTC. This codes for CASTGQIYGYTF.

This clonotype was detected only once. The rearrangement links TRBV5-4 to TRBJ2-3; TRBD2 agrees at 11 bases. Germline assignment: CDR1 SGHNT and CDR2 YYREEE (reference sequence). This CDR3 region has 15 residues. V was pared by 3 bases and J by 5 bases, with 5 bases of the junction left unmatched. CDR3 sequence (DNA): TGTGCCAGCAGCTCAGAGACTAGCGGGAAAGATACGCAGTATTTT. Protein sequence: CASSSETSGKDTQYF.

V and J are TRBV4-2 and TRBJ2-2, with TRBD2 matching 7 bases. The CDR3 spans 16 residues. The germline gives CDR1 LGHNA, CDR2 YNFKEQ. J lost 4 bases, V lost 2 bases, and 7 bases had no gene match. This chain's CDR3 is CASSQPGASGTGELFF. For the CDR3, the DNA is TGTGCCAGCAGCCAACCCGGCGCTAGCGGCACCGGGGAGCTGTTTTTT.

This clonotype has more than one count but fewer than ten. This chain joins TRBV15 and TRBJ2-5, with 9 bases lining up with TRBD2. From germline, CDR1 is LNHNV and CDR2 YYDKDF (reference sequence). The CDR3 is 15 amino acids. After removal of 2 bases from V and 7 bases from J, the junction contained 8 bases not matched to a gene. The CDR3 DNA is TGTGCCACCAGCAGAATAGCGGGGGTCCTCGGGACCCAGTACTTC. Translated: CATSRIAGVLGTQYF.

The chain has TRBV30 and TRBJ2-7; 10 nucleotides align to TRBD2. J lost 1 base, V lost 3 bases, and 12 bases had no gene match. The CDR3 has 17 residues. Germline V gene data show CDR1 as GTSNPN and CDR2 as SVGIG (reference sequence). The DNA of the CDR3 is TGTGCCTGGAGGCGTCTAGCGGGAGAGAGGAGGTCCTACGAGCAGTACTTC. It yields the protein CAWRRLAGERRSYEQYF.

V and J are TRBV29-1 and TRBJ1-2, with 7 positions matching TRBD1. This CDR3 is 12 amino acids long. From germline, CDR1 is SQVTM and CDR2 ANQGSEA. The J segment lost 8 bases and the V segment lost 3 bases, leaving 6 bases of the junction unmatched. CDR3: CSVDRGSLGYTF. The DNA for the CDR3 is TGCAGCGTTGACAGGGGGTCGTTGGGCTACACCTTC.

The V call is TRBV4-2, the J call TRBJ2-1; D might be TRBD2 (7 bases). The CDR3 is 16 amino acids. With 4 bases removed from V and 0 bases from J, the gap between germline ends came to 13 bases. Germline CDR1 and CDR2: LGHNA and YNFKEQ. The CDR3 DNA is TGTGCCAGCAGCCTTGCGGGGGCGAGCTCCTACAATGAGCAGTTCTTC. Translated: CASSLAGASSYNEQFF.